A single sample gave rise to the 28 T cell receptor beta chains below, sequenced in a study of blood T cell repertoires in COVID-19. The assay was immunoSEQ multiplex PCR, and TCRdb's table has in-frame clones only and misses some. Of some 150,000 clones in the sample, around four fifths are singletons; the top ten hold more than 5%. The sequenced sample consisted of PBMCs or T cells enriched from blood (not recorded which). The receptor set was obtained from a woman between 40 and 50 years old who had recovered from COVID-19.

This rearrangement joins TRBV27 to TRBJ2-7; perhaps TRBD2 as D (5 bases). The length of the CDR3 is 15 residues. V was cut by 2 bases and J by 4 bases, with 15 bases left in between. The V gene's germline CDR1 is MNHEY and CDR2 SMNVEV (reference sequence). The CDR3 coding sequence is TGTGCCAGCAGTTTAGCAGCGGTCGGAAAATACGAGCAGTACTTC. Protein product: CASSLAAVGKYEQYF.

The chain is built from TRBV11-2 and TRBJ1-6, with TRBD1 matching over 7 bases. The trim removed 7 bases at V and 5 bases at J, leaving 14 bases unmatched. Germline-derived CDR1 and CDR2 are SGHAT and FQNNGV. The CDR3 totals 17 residues. The CDR3: CASTSSVWGTDNSPLHF. CDR3 nucleotides: TGTGCCAGCACGTCTTCTGTTTGGGGGACAGATAATTCACCCCTCCACTTT.

The rearrangement joins TRBV30 to TRBJ1-2; possible D gene TRBD1, 5 bases. Germline V CDR1 and CDR2: GTSNPN, SVGIG (reference sequence). The CDR3 runs 12 residues. Trimming shortened V by 3 bases and J by 5 bases, and 10 bases separated the two germline ends. CDR3 nucleotide sequence: TGTGCCTGGAGGGCAGGGTTTTATGGCTACACCTTC. It encodes CAWRAGFYGYTF.

This sequence joins TRBV9 and TRBJ1-3; possibly TRBD1 for D (5 bases). The germline V gene encodes CDR1 SGDLS and CDR2 YYNGEE. Trimming took off 0 bases at V and 1 base at J, with 11 bases between the two ends. The length of the CDR3 is 16 residues. The CDR3 sequence is CASSVDPRGSGNTIYF. CDR3 nucleotides: TGTGCCAGCAGCGTAGACCCCCGGGGGTCTGGAAACACCATATATTTT.

This chain joins TRBV15 and TRBJ2-5; D possibly corresponds to TRBD1 (5 bases). Germline CDR1 and CDR2: LNHNV and YYDKDF (reference sequence). Trimming took off 4 bases at V and 4 bases at J, with 13 bases between the two ends. This CDR3 region has 14 residues. The CDR3 bases are TGTGCCACCAGCAAAGACAGTGGCCGAGAGACCCAGTACTTC. Translated, it gives CATSKDSGRETQYF.

The chain couples TRBV5-1 to TRBJ2-3; 7 bases agree with TRBD2. CDR3 length equals 14 residues. J gave up 1 base and V 2 bases, and 1 base lay outside the gene matches. Germline V gene sequence: CDR1 SGHRS, CDR2 YFSETQ. In DNA, the CDR3 is TGCGCCAGCAGCTTTGCGGGGGGCACAGATACGCAGTATTTT. The encoded protein is CASSFAGGTDTQYF.

This chain joins TRBV11-1 and TRBJ1-2; perhaps TRBD1 as D (5 bases). Germline V lookup: CDR1 SGHAT, CDR2 FQDESV (reference sequence). The CDR3 loop spans 13 amino acids. With 5 bases removed from V and 6 bases from J, the gap between germline ends came to 13 bases. CDR3 sequence (DNA): TGTGCCAGCAGCCCCGACCGACAGCATGGCTACACCTTC. This translates into CASSPDRQHGYTF.

In its sample, this clone was seen a few times. This chain joins TRBV4-1 and TRBJ1-2; 9 bases fit TRBD1. This CDR3 has 15 residues. The V and J ends lost 4 bases and 4 bases, in that order; junction bases with no gene match: 7. CDR1 and CDR2 (germline): MGHRA, YSYEKL. Here the CDR3 reads CASSPRTGDGYGYTF. CDR3 bases: TGCGCCAGCAGCCCCCGGACAGGGGATGGCTATGGCTACACCTTC.

V usage is TRBV7-9 and J usage is TRBJ2-4; maybe TRBD2 (5 bases). Deletions cut 1 base from V and 7 bases from J, with 8 bases between. The CDR3 extends over 13 amino acids. Germline values: CDR1 SEHNR, CDR2 FQNEAQ (reference sequence). This CDR3 is CASSLDGMNIQYF. CDR3 sequence (DNA): TGTGCCAGCAGCTTAGACGGGATGAACATTCAGTACTTC.

This clone has a single count. The gene calls are TRBV20-1 and TRBJ1-4; D uncertain. V gave up 3 bases and J gave up 8 bases, with 13 bases separating them. Germline V lookup: CDR1 DFQATT, CDR2 SNEGSKA (reference sequence). This CDR3 contains 13 residues. CDR3 coding DNA: TGCAGTGCTAGTGGCCAGGTAGACGAAAAACTGTTTTTT. Translation: CSASGQVDEKLFF.

Many counts were recorded for this clone. The chain couples TRBV16 to TRBJ1-1; TRBD1 matches at 7 bases. V dropped 5 bases and J dropped 4; count of bases not matched to a gene: 7. The CDR3 is 14 residues long. Per the germline V gene, CDR1 is KGHSY and CDR2 is FQNENV. The CDR3 bases are TGTGCCAGCAGCGCGACAGGGCGTCGCACTGAAGCTTTCTTT. Residues: CASSATGRRTEAFF.

The rearrangement uses TRBV7-8 and TRBJ2-7, with D possibly matching TRBD1 (6 bases). The CDR3 has 13 amino acids. The germline CDR1 and CDR2 sequences are SGHVS and FQNEAQ. The V end lost 4 bases, the J end lost 4 bases, and 11 bases lay between the germline ends. This CDR3 is CASSSDSQYEQYF. The CDR3, as DNA: TGTGCCAGCAGCTCGGACAGTCAGTACGAGCAGTACTTC. Full variable domain (missing parts from reference TRBV7-8 and TRBJ2-7): GAGVSQSPRYKVAKRGQDVALRCDPISGHVSLFWYQQALGQGPEFLTYFQNEAQLDKSGLPSDRFFAERPEGSVSTLKIQRTQQEDSAVYLCASSSDSQYEQYFGPGTRLTVT.

The chain couples TRBV7-9 to TRBJ1-6, with D hard to call. The CDR3 runs 14 residues. Trimming stripped 4 bases from V and 7 bases from J, with 11 bases between. Germline CDR1 and CDR2: SEHNR and FQNEAQ (reference sequence). The CDR3 loop is CASSSYSRNSPLHF. The CDR3 DNA is TGTGCCAGCAGCTCATACAGTCGAAATTCACCCCTCCACTTT.

J is TRBJ2-3 and V is TRBV14; D may be TRBD1 (6 bases). Germline V gene sequence: CDR1 SGHDN, CDR2 FVKESK. This CDR3 has 14 amino acids. Trimming shortened V by 2 bases and J by 3 bases, and 9 bases separated the two germline ends. The CDR3 sequence is CASSQHTGTDTQYF. The CDR3 coding sequence is TGTGCCAGCAGCCAACATACAGGGACAGATACGCAGTATTTT.

This chain connects TRBV13 to TRBJ2-7; 7 bases align to TRBD1. V was pared by 2 bases and J by 0 bases, with 1 base of the junction left unmatched. The CDR3 covers 14 residues. Per germline, CDR1 PRHDT and CDR2 FYEKMQ (reference sequence). CDR3 in DNA: TGTGCCAGCAGCTTACGACAGGGCTCCTACGAGCAGTACTTC. It codes for CASSLRQGSYEQYF.

This clone was observed a few times. This sequence joins TRBV7-8 and TRBJ2-7; tentative D call: TRBD2 (5 bases). The CDR3 length is 15 residues. V was cut by 5 bases and J by 2 bases, with 16 bases left in between. Germline V gene lookup returns CDR1 SGHVS and CDR2 FQNEAQ. Here the CDR3 DNA reads TGTGCCAGCAGCCCCGGGAACGGTTGGACCTACGAGCAGTACTTC. Its translation is CASSPGNGWTYEQYF.

In DNA form, the CDR3 reads TGTGCCAGTAGTGTACAGGGGGCCCCTAGCACAGATACGCAGTATTTT. Residues: CASSVQGAPSTDTQYF. This sequence joins TRBV19 and TRBJ2-3; 9 positions match TRBD1. The CDR3 is 16 residues long. J gave up 0 bases and V 5 bases, and 6 bases lay outside the gene matches. Germline loops: CDR1 LNHDA, CDR2 SQIVND (reference sequence).

The chain recombines TRBV5-4 with TRBJ1-2, with D hard to call. The CDR3 covers 15 residues. Trimming took 0 bases from V and 4 from J, leaving 13 bases between them. Germline V CDR1 and CDR2: SGHNT, YYREEE (reference sequence). CDR3 coding DNA: TGTGCCAGCAGCTTGGGACTCGTCGCTTCCTATGGCTACACCTTC. It codes for CASSLGLVASYGYTF.

The chain combines TRBV2 with TRBJ2-7, with TRBD2 matching over 11 bases. The V gene's germline CDR1 is SNHLY and CDR2 FYNNEI. Trimming took 10 bases from V and 3 from J; bases not matched to a gene: 8. The CDR3 spans 14 residues. The CDR3 nucleotides read TGTGCCATCTCGTCGACTAGCGGGATCTACGAGCAGTACTTC. The encoded protein is CAISSTSGIYEQYF.

This clone was detected only once. DNA for the CDR3: TGTGCCAGCAGTTTGGCAGTCTCTGGAAACACCATATATTTT. Its protein is CASSLAVSGNTIYF. The chain combines TRBV6-5 with TRBJ1-3; D remains ambiguous. Looked up from germline, CDR1 is MNHEY and CDR2 is SVGAGI. CDR3 length equals 14 residues. V was pared by 4 bases and J by 0 bases, with 7 bases between.

This clone came up a few times. CDR3 nucleotide sequence: TGTGCCAGCAGTGGGGCGCAGAGTGGCTACACCTTC. Its translation: CASSGAQSGYTF. The chain employs TRBV2 and TRBJ1-2; D uncertain. Germline CDR1 reads SNHLY; CDR2 reads FYNNEI. V dropped 4 bases and J dropped 7 bases, with 10 bases sitting between them. This CDR3 spans 12 amino acids.

V gene TRBV5-1 combines with J gene TRBJ2-5; 8 positions match TRBD2. Germline CDR1 reads SGHRS; CDR2 reads YFSETQ. V shed 1 base and J 2 bases; nucleotides not matched to a gene: 4. The CDR3 is 15 amino acids. The CDR3 sequence: CASSLFSGVQETQYF. CDR3 bases: TGCGCCAGCAGCTTGTTTAGCGGGGTTCAAGAGACCCAGTACTTC.

In DNA, the CDR3 is TGTGCCAGCAGCCGGAGCCTGGCAGGGGATCCCTCTGGAAACACCATATATTTT. This encodes CASSRSLAGDPSGNTIYF. The genes are TRBV5-5 and TRBJ1-3, with D possibly TRBD1 on 6 matching bases. CDR3 length equals 18 residues. CDR1 SGHKS and CDR2 YYEKEE come from the germline V gene (reference sequence). The V and J ends lost 4 bases and 0 bases respectively, with 20 bases between them.

This sequence joins TRBV2 and TRBJ1-2; 10 bases map to TRBD1. The junction had 7 bases not matched to a gene; V was cut back by 6 bases and J by 6 bases. CDR1 and CDR2 from the germline V gene are SNHLY and FYNNEI. CDR3 length: 14 residues. The CDR3 region has the DNA TGTGCCAGCAGCACAGGACAGGGGGGAGATGGCTACACCTTC. Translating gives CASSTGQGGDGYTF.

V gene TRBV7-9 combines with J gene TRBJ2-2, with a weak D call TRBD2 (6 bases). The CDR3 runs to 14 residues. Germline V lookup: CDR1 SEHNR, CDR2 FQNEAQ (reference sequence). The V gene lost 9 bases and the J gene lost 0 bases, with 11 bases spanning the gap. The CDR3 DNA follows: TGTGCCAGTCCGAGACTAGCGAACACCGGGGAGCTGTTTTTT. This codes for CASPRLANTGELFF.

This clone occurred once. The rearrangement links TRBV5-1 to TRBJ2-3, with 11 bases lining up with TRBD2. Germline CDR1 reads SGHRS; CDR2 reads YFSETQ. V lost 0 bases, J lost 0 bases, and 6 bases stayed unmatched. This CDR3 has 18 amino acids. The CDR3 reads CASSLGAGLAASTDTQYF. In DNA, the CDR3 is TGCGCCAGCAGCTTGGGTGCGGGACTAGCGGCTAGCACAGATACGCAGTATTTT.

The sample holds a few counts of this clone. The genes are TRBV5-1 and TRBJ1-6; TRBD1 is a possible D gene (6 bases). Germline CDR1 reads SGHRS; CDR2 reads YFSETQ. This CDR3 region has 16 residues. Trimming removed 3 bases from V and 0 bases from J, with 10 bases in between. CDR3: CASSSSDSSYNSPLHF. DNA of the CDR3: TGCGCCAGCAGCTCCTCGGACAGCTCCTATAATTCACCCCTCCACTTT.

This clone appeared once. This chain links TRBV4-2 with TRBJ1-1; 8 bases line up with TRBD1. The length of the CDR3 is 13 residues. Germline loops: CDR1 LGHNA, CDR2 YNFKEQ. The trim removed 3 bases at V and 8 bases at J, leaving 5 bases unmatched. The CDR3 sequence: CASSQMDRDEAFF. The CDR3 DNA follows: TGTGCCAGCAGCCAGATGGACAGGGACGAAGCTTTCTTT.